Many counts were recorded for the clone carrying this T cell receptor beta chain. One entry per CDR3 protein, called by TCRdb with MiXCR from the 5' RACE reads. The sample shows 200,000 to 300,000 distinct CDR3 sequences, approximately 6.7% of them seen only once. Germline loops: CDR1 MNHEY, CDR2 SVGAGI. This CDR3 comprises 12 residues. V gave up 6 bases and J gave up 7 bases, with 10 bases separating them. This specimen comes from a study of T cells after yellow fever vaccination. Sample: CD4+ T cells sorted from PBMCs, taken on the day of the yellow fever booster vaccination. The origin of this receptor is a man in his thirties or forties who received the YFV17D yellow fever vaccine. The chain recombines TRBV6-5 with TRBJ1-5; D remains unclear. The CDR3 sequence is CASSRGGQPQHF. CDR3 in DNA: TGTGCCAGCAGCCGTGGAGGACAGCCCCAGCATTTT.